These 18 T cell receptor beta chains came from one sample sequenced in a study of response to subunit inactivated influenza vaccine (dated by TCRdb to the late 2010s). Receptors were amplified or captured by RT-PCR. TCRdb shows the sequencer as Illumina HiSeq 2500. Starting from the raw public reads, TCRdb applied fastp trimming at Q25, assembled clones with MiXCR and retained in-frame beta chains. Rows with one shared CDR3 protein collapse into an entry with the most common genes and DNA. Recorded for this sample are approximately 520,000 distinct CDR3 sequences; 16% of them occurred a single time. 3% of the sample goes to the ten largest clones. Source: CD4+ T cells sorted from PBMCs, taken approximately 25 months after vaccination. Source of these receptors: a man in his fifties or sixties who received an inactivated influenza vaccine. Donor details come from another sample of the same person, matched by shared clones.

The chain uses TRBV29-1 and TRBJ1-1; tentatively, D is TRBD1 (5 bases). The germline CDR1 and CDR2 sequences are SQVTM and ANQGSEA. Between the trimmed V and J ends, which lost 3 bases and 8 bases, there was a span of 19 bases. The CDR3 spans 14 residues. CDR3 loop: CSVDGGGGSREAFF. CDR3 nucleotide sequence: TGCAGCGTTGATGGGGGGGGAGGTTCTAGGGAAGCTTTCTTT.

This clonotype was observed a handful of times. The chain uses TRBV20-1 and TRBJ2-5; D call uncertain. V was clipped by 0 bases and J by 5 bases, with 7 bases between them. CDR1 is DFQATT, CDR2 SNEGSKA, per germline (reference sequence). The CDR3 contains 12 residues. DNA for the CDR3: TGCAGTGCTAGAGATCCCTGGGAGACCCAGTACTTC. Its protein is CSARDPWETQYF.

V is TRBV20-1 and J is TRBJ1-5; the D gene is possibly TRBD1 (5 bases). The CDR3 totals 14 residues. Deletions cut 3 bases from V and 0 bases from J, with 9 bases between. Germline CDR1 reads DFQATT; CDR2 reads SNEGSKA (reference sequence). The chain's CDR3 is CSASKGTSNQPQHF. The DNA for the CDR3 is TGCAGTGCTAGTAAGGGGACTAGCAATCAGCCCCAGCATTTT.

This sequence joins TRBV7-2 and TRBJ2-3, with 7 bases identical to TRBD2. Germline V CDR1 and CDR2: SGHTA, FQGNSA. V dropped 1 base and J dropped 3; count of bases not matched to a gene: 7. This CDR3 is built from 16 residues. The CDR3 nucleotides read TGTGCCAGCAGCTTAGGGAGCGGGGCCAGGACAGATACGCAGTATTTT. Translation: CASSLGSGARTDTQYF.

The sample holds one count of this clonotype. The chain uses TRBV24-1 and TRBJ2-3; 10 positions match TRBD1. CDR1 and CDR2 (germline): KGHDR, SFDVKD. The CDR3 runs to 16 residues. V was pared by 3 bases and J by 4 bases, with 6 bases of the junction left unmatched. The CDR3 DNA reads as TGTGCCACCAGTGATGGGGGACAGGGGCTCGCAGATACGCAGTATTTT. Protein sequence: CATSDGGQGLADTQYF.

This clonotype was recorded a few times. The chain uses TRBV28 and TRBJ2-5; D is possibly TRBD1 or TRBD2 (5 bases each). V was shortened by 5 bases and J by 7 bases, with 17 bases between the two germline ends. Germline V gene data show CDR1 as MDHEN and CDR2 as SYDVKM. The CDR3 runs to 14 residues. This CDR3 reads CASSPSTAGGTQYF. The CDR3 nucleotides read TGTGCCAGCAGTCCATCGACAGCCGGAGGGACCCAGTACTTC.

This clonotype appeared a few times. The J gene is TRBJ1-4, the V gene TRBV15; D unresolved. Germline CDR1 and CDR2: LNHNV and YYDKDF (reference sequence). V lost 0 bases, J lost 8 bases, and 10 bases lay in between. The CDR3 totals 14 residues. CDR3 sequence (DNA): TGTGCCACCAGCAGAGATCAAAACCAAGAAAAACTGTTTTTT. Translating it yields CATSRDQNQEKLFF.

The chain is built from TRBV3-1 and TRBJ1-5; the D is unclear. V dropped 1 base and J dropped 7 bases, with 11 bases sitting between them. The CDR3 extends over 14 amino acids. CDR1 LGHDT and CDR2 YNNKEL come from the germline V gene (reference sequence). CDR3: CASSQGVSPQPQHF. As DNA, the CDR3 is TGTGCCAGCAGCCAAGGCGTCTCCCCACAGCCCCAGCATTTT.

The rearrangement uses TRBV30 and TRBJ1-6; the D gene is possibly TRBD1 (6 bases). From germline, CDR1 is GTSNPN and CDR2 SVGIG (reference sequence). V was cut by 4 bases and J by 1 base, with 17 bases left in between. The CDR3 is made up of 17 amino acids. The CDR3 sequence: CAWNMLTGQSYNSPLHF. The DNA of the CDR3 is TGTGCCTGGAATATGCTGACAGGACAGTCCTATAATTCACCCCTCCACTTT.

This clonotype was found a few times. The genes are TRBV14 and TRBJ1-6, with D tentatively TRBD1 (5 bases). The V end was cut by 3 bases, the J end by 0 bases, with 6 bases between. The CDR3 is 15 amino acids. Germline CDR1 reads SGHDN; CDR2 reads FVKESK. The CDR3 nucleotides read TGTGCCAGCAGCCAGGGGCTCTCCTATAATTCACCCCTCCACTTT. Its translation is CASSQGLSYNSPLHF.

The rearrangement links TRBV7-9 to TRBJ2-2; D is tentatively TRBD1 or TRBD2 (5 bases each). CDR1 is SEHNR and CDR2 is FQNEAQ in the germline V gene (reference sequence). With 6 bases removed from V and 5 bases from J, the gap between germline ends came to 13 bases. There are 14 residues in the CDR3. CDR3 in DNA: TGTGCCAGCAGTCCTGGGGGTCCGACCGGGGAGCTGTTTTTT. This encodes CASSPGGPTGELFF. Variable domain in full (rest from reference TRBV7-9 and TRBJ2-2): DTGVSQNPRHKITKRGQNVTFRCDPISEHNRLYWYRQTLGQGPEFLTYFQNEAQLEKSRLLSDRFSAERPKGSFSTLEIQRTEQGDSAMYLCASSPGGPTGELFFGEGSRLTVL.

The CDR3: CASSLVSSPGTQYF. CDR3 coding DNA: TGTGCCAGCAGTTTAGTCAGCAGTCCAGGGACCCAGTACTTC. The V gene is TRBV12-3 or TRBV12-4, the J gene TRBJ2-5, with D unclear. This CDR3 spans 14 amino acids. V shed 1 base and J shed 7 bases, with 13 bases lying between them.

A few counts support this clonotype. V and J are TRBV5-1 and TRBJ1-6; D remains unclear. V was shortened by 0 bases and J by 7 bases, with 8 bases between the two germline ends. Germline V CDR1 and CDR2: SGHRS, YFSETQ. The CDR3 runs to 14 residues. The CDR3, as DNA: TGCGCCAGCAGCTTGGAGCGTTTAAATTCACCCCTCCACTTT. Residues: CASSLERLNSPLHF.

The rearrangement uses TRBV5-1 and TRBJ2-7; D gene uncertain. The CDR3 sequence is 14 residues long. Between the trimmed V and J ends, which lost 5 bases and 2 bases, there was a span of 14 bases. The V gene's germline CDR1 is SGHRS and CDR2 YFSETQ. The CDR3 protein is CASRSQGTAYEQYF. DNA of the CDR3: TGCGCCAGCAGAAGTCAAGGAACTGCCTACGAGCAGTACTTC.

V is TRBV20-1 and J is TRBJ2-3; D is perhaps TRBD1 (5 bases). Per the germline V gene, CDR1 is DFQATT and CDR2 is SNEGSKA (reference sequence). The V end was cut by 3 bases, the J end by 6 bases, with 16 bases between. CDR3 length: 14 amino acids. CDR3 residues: CSARKGAGSDTQYF. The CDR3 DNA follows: TGCAGTGCTAGGAAAGGGGCAGGGTCTGATACGCAGTATTTT.

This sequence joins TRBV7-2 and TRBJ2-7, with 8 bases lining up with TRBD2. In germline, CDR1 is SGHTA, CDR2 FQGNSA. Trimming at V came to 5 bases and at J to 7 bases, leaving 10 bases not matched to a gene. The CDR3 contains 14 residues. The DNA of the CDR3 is TGTGCCAGCAGCCTCCCGGGAGGGCCGCGTGAGCAGTACTTC. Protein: CASSLPGGPREQYF.

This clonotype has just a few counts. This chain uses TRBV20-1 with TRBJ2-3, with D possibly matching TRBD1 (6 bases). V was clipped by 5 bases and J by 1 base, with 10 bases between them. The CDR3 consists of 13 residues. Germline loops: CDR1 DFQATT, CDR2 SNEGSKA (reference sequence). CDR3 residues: CSALRTGTDTQYF. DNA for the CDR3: TGCAGTGCTCTCCGGACAGGCACAGATACGCAGTATTTT.

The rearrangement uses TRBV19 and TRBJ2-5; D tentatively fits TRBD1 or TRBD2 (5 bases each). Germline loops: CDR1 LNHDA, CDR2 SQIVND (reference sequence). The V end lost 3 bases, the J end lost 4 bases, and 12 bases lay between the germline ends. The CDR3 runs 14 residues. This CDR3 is CASSIPGRGETQYF. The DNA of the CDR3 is TGTGCCAGTAGTATCCCGGGACGAGGAGAGACCCAGTACTTC.